The T cell receptor beta chain under discussion was sequenced for a study of T-cell memory formation after mild COVID-19. As for the study in general: The study found TCR clusters largely donor specific. Broader study findings: CD4+ contracting clones lay mainly in CM and EM, CD8+ ones in EMRA.

Concerning this clonotype itself: Its antigen is as yet unknown.

Sample barcodes and UMIs were carried by the TCR alpha and TCR beta cDNA libraries that 5'RACE generated with constant-segment primers. One entry per CDR3 protein results from TCRdb running MiXCR on the 5' RACE reads. The sample gives under 450,000 distinct CDR3 sequences, 20% to 30% of which show up once; roughly 13% is in the top ten. The CDR3 sequence is 15 residues long. Germline V gene sequence: CDR1 LGHNA, CDR2 YSLEER. Trimming took 2 bases from V and 0 from J, leaving 10 bases between them. The V gene is TRBV4-3, the J gene TRBJ1-2, with D tentatively TRBD1 (5 bases). This receptor was identified in an adult woman who had mild COVID-19 (a few samples of this study predate the infection). Cell type and time point are not known. Input material: PBMCs or a T cell subset sorted from them (not recorded which). CDR3: CASSQSGTPNYGYTF. In DNA form, the CDR3 reads TGCGCCAGCAGCCAATCGGGGACCCCTAACTATGGCTACACCTTC.